These 21 T cell receptor beta chains share one sample of origin, sequenced in a study. TCRdb re-called the 5' RACE reads with MiXCR, one entry per CDR3 protein. This table holds tens of thousands of distinct CDR3 sequences, 25% to 30% found once. Cells sorted as Tregs were CD4+, CD25+ and CD127-/low. The specimen was tumor-infiltrating Tregs sorted from the breast tumor. The receptors shown here come from a female donor with breast cancer.

The chain recombines TRBV6-5 with TRBJ1-6; TRBD1 agrees at 8 bases. The CDR3 runs 15 residues. Germline trimming cut 7 bases from V and 7 bases from J; bases unmatched to any gene: 9. CDR1 and CDR2 from the germline V gene are MNHEY and SVGAGI. The CDR3: CASNPTTGGNSPLHF. The DNA for the CDR3 is TGTGCCAGCAACCCGACCACAGGGGGAAATTCACCCCTCCACTTT.

This clonotype was detected ten times or more. The V call is TRBV3-1, the J call TRBJ1-4; tentatively, D is TRBD1 (6 bases). CDR1 and CDR2 (germline): LGHDT, YNNKEL (reference sequence). The CDR3 totals 17 residues. Trimming left V 4 bases short and J 1 base short, with 16 bases between. This CDR3 reads CASSRRGPSGTNEKLFF. In DNA form, the CDR3 reads TGTGCCAGCAGCCGCAGGGGACCCTCCGGAACTAATGAAAAACTGTTTTTT.

In its sample, this clonotype is medium-sized. The J gene is TRBJ2-3, the V gene TRBV20-1; no firm D call. The length of the CDR3 is 13 residues. Germline assignment: CDR1 DFQATT and CDR2 SNEGSKA (reference sequence). V gave up 3 bases and J gave up 0 bases, with 7 bases separating them. CDR3 sequence: CSASRASTDTQYF. The CDR3 DNA reads TGCAGTGCTAGTCGGGCTAGCACAGATACGCAGTATTTT.

This clonotype was observed at least ten times. V and J are TRBV15 and TRBJ1-5; 7 nucleotides match TRBD1. The germline CDR1 and CDR2 sequences are LNHNV and YYDKDF (reference sequence). The length of the CDR3 is 12 residues. V lost 9 bases, J lost 3 bases, and 2 bases stayed unmatched. The DNA of the CDR3 is TGTGCCACGGGACAGAACAATCAGCCCCAGCATTTT. It encodes CATGQNNQPQHF. The full variable domain, in which reference TRBV15 and TRBJ1-5 provide the parts outside the CDR3, is DAMVIQNPRYQVTQFGKPVTLSCSQTLNHNVMYWYQQKSSQAPKLLFHYYDKDFNNEADTPDNFQSRRPNTSFCFLDIRSPGLGDTAMYLCATGQNNQPQHFGDGTRLSIL.

This clonotype is medium-sized by share. The rearrangement joins TRBV10-3 to TRBJ1-5; 9 positions agree with TRBD1. CDR3 length: 15 amino acids. Germline loops: CDR1 ENHRY, CDR2 SYGVKD. V shed 2 bases and J 6 bases; nucleotides not matched to a gene: 5. The chain's CDR3 is CAISETGGRAQPQHF. The DNA for the CDR3 is TGTGCCATCAGTGAGACAGGGGGCCGGGCTCAGCCCCAGCATTTT.

Judged by abundance, this clonotype is medium-sized (0.01 to 0.1%). CDR3 in amino acids: CASSPGAEETQYF. In DNA form, the CDR3 reads TGCGCCAGCAGCCCGGGAGCGGAAGAGACCCAGTACTTC. V is TRBV5-1 and J is TRBJ2-5; TRBD2 is a possible D gene (6 bases). The CDR3 is 13 amino acids. Germline CDR1 SGHRS, CDR2 YFSETQ. V lost 4 bases and J 3 bases, leaving 10 bases between the germline ends.

For this clonotype: One base away lies a much larger clone, so this may be a sequencing read error. It is likely a read error, because the conserved phenylalanine at the end of the CDR3 is missing. J is TRBJ2-1 and V is TRBV7-9, with no clear D. V lost 3 bases and J 3 bases, leaving 3 bases between the germline ends. Germline V gene lookup returns CDR1 SEHNR and CDR2 FQNEAQ (reference sequence). The CDR3 is 12 residues long. The CDR3 reads CASSFDYNEQFY. The CDR3 nucleotides read TGTGCCAGCAGCTTTGACTACAATGAGCAGTTCTAC.

In this sample, this clonotype turned up a few times. V and J are TRBV19 and TRBJ1-1, with D possibly matching TRBD1 (6 bases). Trimming took off 3 bases at V and 1 base at J, with 12 bases between the two ends. Germline CDR1 reads LNHDA; CDR2 reads SQIVND (reference sequence). CDR3 size: 15 residues. The CDR3 nucleotides are TGTGCCAGTAGTATCACAGGGACTCAGAACACTGAAGCTTTCTTT. As protein: CASSITGTQNTEAFF.

This clonotype has just a few counts. The chain couples TRBV25-1 to TRBJ1-5, with a weak D call TRBD1 (6 bases). The CDR3 runs 16 residues. Trimming cost V 4 bases and J 6 bases, with 19 bases left between them. From germline, CDR1 is MGHDK and CDR2 SYGVNS. DNA of the CDR3: TGTGCCAGCAGTGGACCGGGACAACTTGAACCTCAGCCCCAGCATTTT. Encoded protein: CASSGPGQLEPQPQHF.

The sample holds a few counts of this clonotype. J is TRBJ1-5 and V is TRBV6-5, with TRBD1 as a possible D gene (6 bases). Germline CDR1 reads MNHEY; CDR2 reads SVGAGI. CDR3 length: 14 residues. Trimming removed 5 bases from V and 12 bases from J, with 20 bases in between. CDR3 sequence reads: CASSPGTRKGDQHF. The CDR3 DNA reads TGTGCCAGCAGTCCCGGGACAAGGAAGGGGGACCAGCATTTT.

This clonotype was seen at least ten times. The V gene is TRBV7-6, the J gene TRBJ2-1, with D unclear. This CDR3 is built from 15 residues. V was clipped by 5 bases and J by 0 bases, with 11 bases between them. Per germline, CDR1 SGHVS and CDR2 FNYEAQ. The CDR3 spells CASSIYFSSYNEQFF. DNA of the CDR3: TGTGCCAGCAGCATATACTTTTCCTCCTACAATGAGCAGTTCTTC.

The chain has TRBV12-3 or TRBV12-4 and TRBJ2-7; D uncertain. V was shortened by 1 base and J by 7 bases, with 8 bases between the two germline ends. There are 12 residues in the CDR3. CDR3 DNA sequence: TGTGCCAGCAGTTTAGAAGGTCAAGAGCAGTACTTC. It codes for CASSLEGQEQYF.

This clonotype was observed a few times. A much larger clone lies one base from this, so it may be a read error. The chain is built from TRBV3-1 and TRBJ2-1; tentatively, D is TRBD1 (6 bases). This CDR3 is built from 15 residues. V was trimmed by 6 bases and J by 5 bases, leaving 17 bases between them. CDR1 is LGHDT and CDR2 is YNNKEL in the germline V gene (reference sequence). The CDR3 DNA sequence: TGTGCCAGCAGTCGAACCGAGACAGGACACAATGAGCAGTTCTTC. Translated: CASSRTETGHNEQFF.

This clonotype was observed at least ten times. This rearrangement joins TRBV10-3 to TRBJ2-7; 8 positions agree with TRBD1. V lost 7 bases and J lost 3; bases outside the gene matches: 8. This CDR3 region has 14 residues. Per the germline V gene, CDR1 is ENHRY and CDR2 is SYGVKD. CDR3 amino acids: CAIKGDRGLYEQYF. CDR3 bases: TGTGCCATCAAAGGAGACAGGGGCCTCTACGAGCAGTACTTC.

Note on this clonotype: The CDR3 carries no conserved terminal phenylalanine or tryptophan, so it likely arises from a read error. The chain is built from TRBV7-3 and TRBJ2-1, with 7 bases fitting TRBD2. In germline, CDR1 is SGHTA, CDR2 FQGTGA. V lost 5 bases, J lost 6 bases, and 4 bases stayed unmatched. This CDR3 has 13 amino acids. CDR3 region: CASSLRTSNEQFL. The CDR3 coding sequence is TGTGCCAGCAGCCTCAGGACTAGCAATGAGCAGTTCCTC.

Sample share makes this clonotype large. V usage is TRBV5-1 and J usage is TRBJ2-7; D might be TRBD1 or TRBD2, each matching 5 bases. The CDR3 has 15 amino acids. Germline V CDR1 and CDR2: SGHRS, YFSETQ. Trimming took 0 bases from V and 0 from J, leaving 10 bases between them. This CDR3 reads CASSLVPGASYEQYF. CDR3 coding DNA: TGCGCCAGCAGCTTGGTCCCCGGGGCCTCCTACGAGCAGTACTTC.

This clonotype was detected ten times or more. DNA of the CDR3: TGTGCCAGCAGCACGGACAGGGGGCGCGTGGAGACCCAGTACTTC. It specifies CASSTDRGRVETQYF. The chain recombines TRBV7-2 with TRBJ2-5, with 11 bases fitting TRBD1. CDR3 length equals 15 residues. The J segment lost 5 bases and the V segment lost 5 bases, leaving 7 bases of the junction unmatched. The germline V gene has CDR1 SGHTA and CDR2 FQGNSA.

The chain joins TRBV20-1 to TRBJ2-1; 8 nucleotides match TRBD1. This CDR3 is built from 14 residues. Germline V lookup: CDR1 DFQATT, CDR2 SNEGSKA (reference sequence). The V gene end was trimmed by 3 bases and the J gene end by 9 bases; junction bases not matched to a gene: 10. CDR3 region: CSASNWQGATEQFF. The DNA for the CDR3 is TGCAGTGCTAGTAATTGGCAGGGGGCGACTGAGCAGTTCTTC.

The chain links TRBV20-1 to TRBJ1-1; 11 nucleotides match TRBD1. V shed 5 bases and J 1 base; nucleotides not matched to a gene: 6. This CDR3 is 15 amino acids long. CDR1 and CDR2 (germline): DFQATT, SNEGSKA (reference sequence). The CDR3 reads CSAQGQGDWNTEAFF. The CDR3 DNA reads as TGCAGTGCTCAGGGACAGGGGGACTGGAACACTGAAGCTTTCTTT.

Notes on this clonotype: As the CDR3 is not closed by the conserved phenylalanine or tryptophan, this likely results from a read error. This chain connects TRBV19 to TRBJ2-5; D is possibly TRBD2 (5 bases). The CDR3 covers 17 residues. The ends were cut back, 3 bases at V and 5 bases at J, with 22 bases in the middle. Germline loops: CDR1 LNHDA, CDR2 SQIVND (reference sequence). The CDR3 region is CASSIWARGDNLETQYI. The CDR3 DNA follows: TGTGCCAGTAGTATTTGGGCTCGGGGTGATAACTTGGAGACCCAGTACATC.

The chain uses TRBV6-1 and TRBJ2-7; the match to TRBD2 covers 12 bases. With V trimmed by 6 bases and J by 5 bases, 8 bases remained unmatched. Germline V gene data show CDR1 as MNHNS and CDR2 as SASEGT. The CDR3 extends over 15 amino acids. Here the CDR3 DNA reads TGTGCCAGCAGCGATTGGCGGACTAGCGGGAACGAGCAGTACTTC. Its protein is CASSDWRTSGNEQYF.